A selection of T cell receptor beta chains follows, all from one sample in a study of blood T cell repertoires in COVID-19. Data came from immunoSEQ multiplex PCR; TCRdb stores just in-frame clones and leaves some out. The table includes 87,000 or so clones, roughly 90% detected once. The sequenced material came from peripheral blood. These receptor sequences come from a woman aged 45-65 years with active or convalescent COVID-19. Each CDR3 is given without its conserved first and last residue. Each record gives: V gene, J gene, CDR3 protein.

TRBV7-2	TRBJ2-4	ASSLGSGSQNIQY
TRBV7-3	TRBJ2-3	ASSKAGGSTDTQY
TRBV7-2	TRBJ2-1	ASSVTGTGSIYEQF
TRBV13	TRBJ2-7	ASSLEDRVDEQY
TRBV5-6	TRBJ2-1	ASSIGQGGYNEQF
TRBV29-1	TRBJ1-2	SVHRGPNYGYT
TRBV10-3	TRBJ1-6	AISEAPGENSPLH
TRBV7-9	TRBJ2-3	ASRRTQGAGTDTQY
TRBV7-2	TRBJ2-4	ASTPGFWDIQY
TRBV27	TRBJ1-1	ASRGGRTNTEAF
TRBV20-1	TRBJ2-7	SASEAMYYEQY
TRBV27	TRBJ1-3	ASSWQGVAGNTIY
TRBV5-6	TRBJ2-3	ASSRELSDTQY
TRBV7-8	TRBJ1-5	ASSLDRGSNQPQH
TRBV7-2	TRBJ2-1	ASSLAGQGSGEQF
TRBV5-4	TRBJ2-5	ASSLSVMAGGKETQY
TRBV9	TRBJ1-2	ASSGGTQGVYGYT
TRBV6-5	TRBJ2-7	ASSYLAFGVLDEQY
TRBV5-4	TRBJ2-2	ASSPGGVLAGNTGELF
TRBV25-1	TRBJ1-2	ASGSAGGSGYT
TRBV7-6	TRBJ1-4	ASSLGGQGAGKLF
TRBV5-6	TRBJ2-3	ASSPTLAGAISTDTQY
TRBV25-1	TRBJ1-6	ASSPGGSYNSPLH
TRBV19	TRBJ2-5	ASSITGTGQAETQY
TRBV19	TRBJ2-1	ASSHGLADSNEQF
TRBV19	TRBJ1-5	ASNPTLGGNQPQH
TRBV7-2	TRBJ1-3	ASSLVGSGNTIY
TRBV5-6	TRBJ1-2	ASRTSRSYGYT
TRBV6-5	TRBJ1-2	ASMTGVNYGYT
TRBV5-5	TRBJ1-5	ASRPQGGGNQPQH
TRBV30	TRBJ1-2	AWIGTGYGYT
TRBV4-1	TRBJ1-1	ASSQDLVGAEGTEAF
TRBV11-3	TRBJ2-7	ASSQTSGGREQY
TRBV29-1	TRBJ2-5	SVDIRGIQY
TRBV25-1	TRBJ1-1	ASSYRGHTEAF
TRBV3-1/TRBV3-2	TRBJ1-5	ASSQALGARQPQH
TRBV7-9	TRBJ2-5	ASSLDGGETQY
TRBV29-1	TRBJ1-2	SVPKTGALYGYT
TRBV9	TRBJ2-5	ASSRLREGETQY
TRBV7-8	TRBJ1-3	ASSSQGVLAGNTIY
TRBV6-6	TRBJ1-3	ASSYNWQGSGNTIY
TRBV5-1	TRBJ1-1	ASSWGQGAFSEAF
TRBV4-1	TRBJ1-1	ASSQMGQANTEAF
TRBV10-3	TRBJ2-1	AISPASGGYNEQF
TRBV27	TRBJ2-7	ASSSSGTSGPISYEQY
TRBV5-1	TRBJ2-5	ASSSRQGLETQY
TRBV6-1	TRBJ2-5	ASSEKGWLAGGRETQY
TRBV30	TRBJ1-5	AWSGGINQPQH